A single sample gave rise to the 15 T cell receptor beta chains below, sequenced in a study of cytomegalovirus exposure and HLA in healthy donors. This PCR relied on a set of 60 Vbeta primers and 13 Jbeta primers. Assay used: immunoSEQ multiplex PCR; TCRdb lists only in-frame clones, some missing. The sample has around 130,000 clones, roughly four fifths seen once. Sequenced sample: PBMCs. These receptors all come from a boy aged 2 to 10 in good health and CMV-seronegative.

The V call is TRBV12-5, the J call TRBJ2-1; D is perhaps TRBD1 (5 bases). V lost 2 bases, J lost 5 bases, and 10 bases lay in between. CDR3 length equals 14 residues. Per the germline V gene, CDR1 is LGHNT and CDR2 is FRNRAP. CDR3 protein: CASGLTTVNNEQFF. DNA of the CDR3: TGTGCTAGTGGTTTGACGACAGTTAACAATGAGCAGTTCTTC.

The sample holds a few counts of this clone. The CDR3 nucleotides read TGTGCCAGCAGCCTTAAAACAGGGCTGAACACTGAAGCTTTCTTT. Translating gives CASSLKTGLNTEAFF. This chain connects TRBV7-9 to TRBJ1-1, with D perhaps matching TRBD1 (6 bases). The V end was cut by 5 bases, the J end by 0 bases, with 13 bases between. The CDR3 covers 15 residues. Germline V CDR1 and CDR2: SEHNR, FQNEAQ (reference sequence).

This clone was recorded a few times. V is TRBV9 and J is TRBJ2-1; no clear D. V lost 3 bases to trimming and J lost 6 bases, with 4 bases between them. The length of the CDR3 is 11 residues. Germline V gene lookup returns CDR1 SGDLS and CDR2 YYNGEE. CDR3 in amino acids: CASSAGNEQFF. CDR3 sequence (DNA): TGTGCCAGCAGCGCGGGCAATGAGCAGTTCTTC.

The J gene is TRBJ1-1, the V gene TRBV27; D unclear. The CDR3 runs to 13 residues. The germline CDR1 and CDR2 sequences are MNHEY and SMNVEV (reference sequence). Trimming left V 0 bases short and J 6 bases short, with 8 bases between. The CDR3 sequence is CASSLSGGPEAFF. The CDR3 DNA is TGTGCCAGCAGTTTATCCGGAGGGCCTGAAGCTTTCTTT.

The rearrangement links TRBV4-1 to TRBJ2-1; the match to TRBD1 covers 7 bases. The length of the CDR3 is 15 residues. Trimming cost V 0 bases and J 10 bases; bases outside gene matches: 9. Germline assignment: CDR1 MGHRA and CDR2 YSYEKL. CDR3 sequence: CASSQEDRPSWEQFF. DNA of the CDR3: TGCGCCAGCAGCCAAGAGGACAGGCCCTCGTGGGAGCAGTTCTTC.

V and J are TRBV5-4 and TRBJ2-5; a possible D gene is TRBD2 (7 bases). The CDR3 is made up of 14 amino acids. Germline values: CDR1 SGHNT, CDR2 YYREEE (reference sequence). Trimming removed 4 bases from V and 5 bases from J, with 15 bases in between. In DNA form, the CDR3 reads TGTGCCAGCAGCAGGCAGGGGCGGGGGGAGACCCAGTACTTC. Its translation is CASSRQGRGETQYF. The complete variable domain, with remaining parts taken from reference TRBV5-4 and TRBJ2-5, reads ETGVTQSPTHLIKTRGQQVTLRCSSQSGHNTVSWYQQALGQGPQFIFQYYREEENGRGNFPPRFSGLQFPNYSSELNVNALELDDSALYLCASSRQGRGETQYFGPGTRLLVL.

The chain uses TRBV2 and TRBJ2-1, with D possibly matching TRBD2 (5 bases). The CDR3 contains 13 residues. CDR1 and CDR2 (germline): SNHLY, FYNNEI. V shed 11 bases and J shed 2 bases, with 13 bases lying between them. CDR3 sequence (DNA): TGTGCCGCGAGCGGAGGAGCCTACAATGAGCAGTTCTTC. Translating it yields CAASGGAYNEQFF.

To note about this clone: Other DNA sequences within the sample encode an identical CDR3. The gene calls are TRBV18 and TRBJ1-2; D possibly corresponds to TRBD1 (6 bases). CDR1 is KGHSH, CDR2 LQKENI, per germline. V lost 2 bases and J lost 3, with 10 bases in between. The CDR3 loop spans 14 amino acids. The DNA of the CDR3 is TGTGCCAGCTCACCAGGGGGCCTGGACTATGGCTACACCTTC. It encodes CASSPGGLDYGYTF.

The V gene is TRBV7-2, the J gene TRBJ1-1; 7 bases agree with TRBD1. Germline CDR1 reads SGHTA; CDR2 reads FQGNSA. J was trimmed by 1 base and V by 6 bases; bases with no gene match: 5. This CDR3 has 14 residues. The CDR3 DNA follows: TGTGCCAGCAGGATAAGGGGGCAGAACACTGAAGCTTTCTTT. Translating gives CASRIRGQNTEAFF.

The chain recombines TRBV6-1 with TRBJ1-5; D is ambiguous. Trimming cost V 3 bases and J 0 bases, with 12 bases left between them. The CDR3 runs to 16 residues. The germline V gene encodes CDR1 MNHNS and CDR2 SASEGT. The DNA of the CDR3 is TGTGCCAGCAGTGAGACCACAGCCTTTAGCAATCAGCCCCAGCATTTT. Amino acids: CASSETTAFSNQPQHF.

The chain links TRBV28 to TRBJ2-5, with 7 positions matching TRBD2. J gave up 3 bases and V 5 bases, and 18 bases lay outside the gene matches. Germline CDR1 and CDR2: MDHEN and SYDVKM. CDR3 length: 18 amino acids. Here the CDR3 DNA reads TGTGCCAGCAGTCCCCTACCTGGTCTAGCGGCAAGAGAAGAGACCCAGTACTTC. Protein product: CASSPLPGLAAREETQYF.

The genes are TRBV30 and TRBJ2-1, with D perhaps matching TRBD1 (5 bases). In germline, CDR1 is GTSNPN, CDR2 SVGIG (reference sequence). Trimming took 2 bases from V and 0 from J, leaving 14 bases between them. This CDR3 spans 16 amino acids. The chain's CDR3 is CAWSWAGPGSYNEQFF. The CDR3 bases are TGTGCCTGGAGTTGGGCAGGGCCTGGCTCCTACAATGAGCAGTTCTTC.

V and J are TRBV5-6 and TRBJ2-2, with a tentative D call TRBD2 (7 bases). Trimming removed 3 bases at V and 1 base at J, with 13 bases between. CDR3 length equals 16 residues. The germline gives CDR1 SGHDT, CDR2 YYEEEE. CDR3 nucleotide sequence: TGTGCCAGCAGCTCTACAGGGAGGGAGAACACCGGGGAGCTGTTTTTT. It encodes CASSSTGRENTGELFF. The full variable domain, in which reference TRBV5-6 and TRBJ2-2 provide the parts outside the CDR3, is DAGVTQSPTHLIKTRGQQVTLRCSPKSGHDTVSWYQQALGQGPQFIFQYYEEEERQRGNFPDRFSGHQFPNYSSELNVNALLLGDSALYLCASSSTGRENTGELFFGEGSRLTVL.

V usage is TRBV6-4 and J usage is TRBJ1-2; D is possibly TRBD1 (6 bases). The CDR3 totals 14 residues. V lost 0 bases to trimming and J lost 4 bases, with 9 bases between them. Germline CDR1 MRHNA, CDR2 SNTAGT. CDR3 amino acids: CASSDSGGAYGYTF. CDR3 nucleotide sequence: TGTGCCAGCAGTGACTCGGGGGGGGCCTATGGCTACACCTTC.

The sample holds a few counts of this clone. V usage is TRBV14 and J usage is TRBJ2-2; D call uncertain. The germline V gene encodes CDR1 SGHDN and CDR2 FVKESK. This CDR3 contains 15 residues. V lost 1 base to trimming and J lost 8 bases, with 14 bases between them. This chain's CDR3 is CASSQVGAPHGELFF. CDR3 in DNA: TGTGCCAGCAGCCAAGTGGGCGCCCCACATGGGGAGCTGTTTTTT.